A single sample gave rise to the 16 T cell receptor beta chains below, sequenced in a study of early T cells in non-severe SARS-CoV-2 infection (dated by TCRdb to 2020 to 2022). Library method: 5' RACE. The data were produced on a NextSeq 500. The public reads were reprocessed in TCRdb via fastp at Q25 and MiXCR, keeping in-frame beta chains. Rows with a matching CDR3 protein are joined into one entry that keeps the most common DNA and genes. For this sample the table gives more than 25,000 distinct CDR3 sequences, of which 2.9% were detected only once. Over 0.65% of the sample is in the top ten clones. The sample taken for sequencing was whole blood. These receptor sequences come from an adult who was a healthcare worker with PCR-confirmed SARS-CoV-2 infection or an uninfected control (not recorded which).

This clonotype was seen repeatedly, ten times or more. The chain uses TRBV20-1 and TRBJ2-2; TRBD1 aligns across 7 bases. Losses at the gene ends were 2 bases for V and 2 bases for J; bases not matched to a gene: 14. Germline V gives CDR1 DFQATT, CDR2 SNEGSKA (reference sequence). The CDR3 is 18 amino acids. CDR3: CSARTFKYGTANTGELFF. CDR3 DNA sequence: TGCAGTGCTAGAACTTTCAAGTACGGGACAGCAAACACCGGGGAGCTGTTTTTT.

This clonotype has at least ten counts. The chain links TRBV7-8 to TRBJ1-5; D is perhaps TRBD1 (5 bases). Germline CDR1 reads SGHVS; CDR2 reads FQNEAQ. The CDR3 is 16 residues long. With 4 bases removed from V and 0 bases from J, the gap between germline ends came to 13 bases. The CDR3 spells CASSYRGGASNQPQHF. DNA for the CDR3: TGTGCCAGCAGCTACCGTGGAGGGGCTAGCAATCAGCCCCAGCATTTT.

V is TRBV5-5 and J is TRBJ1-3, with 7 nucleotides matching TRBD1. The germline V gene encodes CDR1 SGHKS and CDR2 YYEKEE (reference sequence). Unmatched junction bases numbered 9, after V lost 0 bases and J lost 6 bases. This CDR3 is 16 amino acids long. The CDR3: CASSLDFGQAENTIYF. In DNA, the CDR3 is TGTGCCAGCAGCTTGGATTTCGGACAGGCTGAAAACACCATATATTTT.

This clonotype was seen at least ten times. The chain recombines TRBV7-9 with TRBJ1-4; a possible D gene is TRBD1 (6 bases). V lost 7 bases and J lost 4, with 19 bases in between. CDR3 length equals 16 residues. Germline V gene lookup returns CDR1 SEHNR and CDR2 FQNEAQ (reference sequence). The CDR3 sequence: CASTQLDSQYNEKLFF. For the CDR3, the DNA is TGTGCCAGCACCCAATTGGACAGCCAGTATAATGAAAAACTGTTTTTT.

This clonotype turned up a few times. This rearrangement joins TRBV20-1 to TRBJ1-6, with a weak D call TRBD1 (5 bases). The V gene lost 3 bases and the J gene lost 14 bases, with 23 bases spanning the gap. The CDR3 runs 15 residues. Germline V gene sequence: CDR1 DFQATT, CDR2 SNEGSKA (reference sequence). The DNA of the CDR3 is TGCAGTGCTAGGGGCCAGGGTCCCTCGTGGGGAACCCTCCACTTT. Residues: CSARGQGPSWGTLHF.

This clonotype was found many times. This chain connects TRBV18 to TRBJ2-7; D uncertain. V lost 2 bases and J lost 3, with 5 bases in between. The CDR3 runs 12 residues. Germline CDR1 KGHSH, CDR2 LQKENI. CDR3 coding DNA: TGTGCCAGCTCACCAGGTAGCTACGAGCAGTACGTC. Protein sequence: CASSPGSYEQYV.

This clonotype was counted ten times or more. CDR3 nucleotides: TGTGCCAGCAGCTTGGGACTAGCGGGGGGGATCGGCACAGATACGCAGTATTTT. It codes for CASSLGLAGGIGTDTQYF. The rearrangement joins TRBV5-4 to TRBJ2-3, with 14 bases fitting TRBD2. This CDR3 is built from 18 residues. Germline V gives CDR1 SGHNT, CDR2 YYREEE (reference sequence). Trimming took 0 bases from V and 1 from J; bases not matched to a gene: 4.

The sample holds many counts of this clonotype. The J gene is TRBJ1-2, the V gene TRBV29-1; 8 bases are a match to TRBD1. Germline CDR1 is SQVTM and CDR2 is ANQGSEA. With 6 bases clipped from V and 7 bases from J, the junction kept 1 base outside the gene matches. This CDR3 is built from 10 residues. In nucleotides, the CDR3 is TGCAGCGTCGGGACAGGTGGCTACACCTTC. It is translated as CSVGTGGYTF.

This clonotype was recorded many times. The chain links TRBV7-2 to TRBJ2-1; maybe TRBD1 (5 bases). Trimming removed 5 bases at V and 4 bases at J, with 12 bases between. The CDR3 runs to 14 residues. Germline lookup yields CDR1 SGHTA and CDR2 FQGNSA. The CDR3 nucleotides read TGTGCCAGCAGCCAGGACAACTTTTACAATGAGCAGTTCTTC. It specifies CASSQDNFYNEQFF.

This clonotype is medium-sized in the sample. This sequence joins TRBV5-5 and TRBJ2-7; 7 bases are shared with TRBD1. This CDR3 is built from 13 residues. CDR1 is SGHKS and CDR2 is YYEKEE in the germline V gene (reference sequence). The V and J ends lost 0 bases and 12 bases, in that order; junction bases with no gene match: 9. The CDR3 loop reads CASSLEGRGQVYV. As DNA, the CDR3 is TGTGCCAGCAGCTTGGAGGGACGTGGACAGGTGTACGTC.

The table lists this clonotype with many counts. V gene TRBV10-3 combines with J gene TRBJ2-3, with D maybe TRBD1 (6 bases). CDR3 length: 13 residues. The V end was cut by 6 bases, the J end by 0 bases, with 7 bases between. Germline V gene data show CDR1 as ENHRY and CDR2 as SYGVKD. The CDR3 bases are TGTGCCATCAGGGACAGTAGCACAGATACGCAGTATTTT. Translated: CAIRDSSTDTQYF.

This clonotype was detected many times. The V and J genes are TRBV12-3 or TRBV12-4 and TRBJ1-3, with 9 positions matching TRBD1. V was clipped by 5 bases and J by 0 bases; unmatched bases: 8. The CDR3 is 17 residues long. CDR3 amino acids: CASSPGTGSSSGNTIYF. The CDR3, as DNA: TGTGCCAGCAGTCCGGGGACAGGGAGTAGCTCTGGAAACACCATATATTTT.

This clonotype occurred many times. The rearrangement links TRBV12-3 or TRBV12-4 to TRBJ2-2; D gene unclear. The CDR3 is 14 residues long. Trimming cost V 5 bases and J 6 bases, with 13 bases left between them. The CDR3 DNA is TGTGCCAGCAGTCTTAGACTGCCCCCCGGGGAGCTGTTTTTT. It yields the protein CASSLRLPPGELFF.

This chain connects TRBV5-8 to TRBJ2-1, with 8 bases lining up with TRBD2. V trimming: 1 base; J trimming: 3 bases; junction bases outside the gene matches: 6. Germline V CDR1 and CDR2: SGHTS, YDEGEE. The CDR3 runs to 16 residues. The CDR3 here is CASSLYGGAFYNEQFF. The DNA for the CDR3 is TGTGCCAGCAGCTTGTACGGGGGGGCCTTCTACAATGAGCAGTTCTTC.

The table lists this clonotype with a few counts. The chain employs TRBV11-2 and TRBJ2-2, with D uncertain. Trimming took off 5 bases at V and 3 bases at J, with 10 bases between the two ends. Germline V lookup: CDR1 SGHAT, CDR2 FQNNGV. This CDR3 has 14 amino acids. CDR3 loop: CASSPVGHTGELFF. CDR3 DNA: TGTGCCAGCAGCCCCGTTGGTCACACCGGGGAGCTGTTTTTT.

In its sample, this clonotype was seen many times. The chain uses TRBV7-2 and TRBJ2-5; possible D gene TRBD2, 6 bases. This CDR3 is 13 amino acids long. Per the germline V gene, CDR1 is SGHTA and CDR2 is FQGNSA. Trimming removed 4 bases at V and 11 bases at J, with 17 bases between. CDR3 sequence: CASSYPAGTGQYF. Here the CDR3 DNA reads TGTGCCAGCAGCTATCCAGCGGGTACTGGACAGTACTTC.